These T cell receptor beta chains were read from a single sample in a study of preoperative IRX-2 immunotherapy in early breast cancer. Produced via immunoSEQ multiplex PCR; TCRdb's table is partial and in-frame only. The data hold about 28,000 clones, with 65% to 85% observed a single time. Sample collection was performed from a patient treated with IRX-2 immunotherapy. Source of these receptors: a human donor with breast cancer. Both conserved end residues are part of each CDR3. Fields, in order: J gene, clone size, D gene, V gene, CDR3 length, CDR3 DNA, CDR3 protein. A D gene is named only where the DNA matches it firmly. Clone size, where shown, is once, few, many, or a class for clones that have expanded.

TRBJ2-2 | NA | NA | TRBV28 | 13 | TGTGCCAGCACCGGGACCCCGGGAGGGGAGCTGTTTTTT | CASTGTPGGELFF
TRBJ2-1 | NA | TRBD2 | TRBV11-3 | 15 | TGTGCCAGCAGTCGAGGACTAGCGGGACGGTATGAGCAGTTCTTC | CASSRGLAGRYEQFF
TRBJ1-1 | NA | TRBD1 | TRBV19 | 14 | TGTGCCAGTAGTATAGGACAGGGGTTGGCGGGAGCTTTCTTT | CASSIGQGLAGAFF
TRBJ2-3 | NA | NA | TRBV5-1 | 14 | TGCGCCAGCAGCTTGGAGGGGGACGCAGATACGCAGTATTTT | CASSLEGDADTQYF
TRBJ2-2 | few | NA | TRBV19 | 14 | TGTGCCAGTAGGTTCGGCTTTGGAGTCGGGGAGCTGTTTTTT | CASRFGFGVGELFF
TRBJ2-3 | once | TRBD1 | TRBV30 | 14 | TGTGCCTGGGAATTGAGACAGGGCGCAGATACGCAGTATTTT | CAWELRQGADTQYF
TRBJ2-7 | NA | NA | TRBV19 | 13 | TGTGCCAGTAGTTCCCCTGGATCCTACGAGCAGTACTTC | CASSSPGSYEQYF
TRBJ2-6 | NA | NA | TRBV14 | 17 | TGTGCCAGCAGTACGACACTTACAGGGTCTGGGGCCAACGTCCTGACTTTC | CASSTTLTGSGANVLTF
TRBJ2-7 | NA | TRBD2 | TRBV5-1 | 16 | TGCGCCAGCAGCCCAGGACTAGCGGGAACGTCCTACGAGCAGTACTTC | CASSPGLAGTSYEQYF
TRBJ2-1 | NA | TRBD1 | TRBV11-3 | 16 | TGTGCCAGCAGCGTTGACAGGGGTCTTGCCTACAATGAGCAGTTCTTC | CASSVDRGLAYNEQFF
TRBJ1-2 | once | NA | TRBV18 | 14 | TGTGCCAGCTCACCAAACACCCCCTACTATGGCTACACCTTC | CASSPNTPYYGYTF
TRBJ2-5 | NA | TRBD1 | TRBV11-3 | 14 | TGTGCCAGCAGGGGGGACAGCGCCTGGGGGACCCAGTACTTC | CASRGDSAWGTQYF
TRBJ2-1 | NA | NA | TRBV6-8 | 14 | TGTGCCAGCACCTGGGACTCCAATAACGATGAGCAGTTCTTC | CASTWDSNNDEQFF
TRBJ1-5 | NA | TRBD1 | TRBV6-8 | 13 | TGTGCCAGCAGCCGACAGGGGATGCAGCCCCAGCATTTT | CASSRQGMQPQHF
TRBJ2-1 | NA | NA | TRBV14 | 14 | TGTGCCAGCAGCCAATCTTCCTCCTACAATGAGCAGTTCTTC | CASSQSSSYNEQFF
TRBJ2-7 | NA | TRBD1 | TRBV7-6 | 15 | TGTGCCAGCAGCCCGCACTCCGGGACAGACTTTCGACGGTACTTC | CASSPHSGTDFRRYF
TRBJ1-1 | NA | NA | TRBV28 | 14 | TGTGCCAGCAGTTTAATCGAAGTGAACACTGAAGCTTTCTTT | CASSLIEVNTEAFF
TRBJ2-1 | NA | NA | TRBV18 | 18 | TGTGCCAGCTCACGATTAGCGGAGGCCATTGGAGAGGCCAATGAGCAGTTCTTC | CASSRLAEAIGEANEQFF
TRBJ2-2 | NA | TRBD1 | TRBV16 | 13 | TGTGCCAGCAGCCCACAGGGGACCGGGGAGCTGTTTTTT | CASSPQGTGELFF
TRBJ2-1 | NA | NA | TRBV7-4 | 13 | TGTGCCAGCAGCTCCTCGGACTTCTCCAAGCCGTTCTTC | CASSSSDFSKPFF
TRBJ1-2 | few | NA | TRBV6-8 | 15 | TGTGCCAGCAGTTACGGCGGACGTTCGGTTGATGGCTACACCTTC | CASSYGGRSVDGYTF
TRBJ1-1 | NA | NA | TRBV6-8 | 15 | TGTGCCAGCAGTTACTCCGGGGGCCGGAACACTGAAGCTTTCTTT | CASSYSGGRNTEAFF
TRBJ2-2 | NA | TRBD1 | TRBV5-1 | 14 | TGCGCCACCAGGACAGGGGCGAACACCGGGGAGCTGTTTTTT | CATRTGANTGELFF
TRBJ2-7 | NA | NA | TRBV7-1 | 14 | TGTGCCAGCAGCTTAACCCCGGTGGGCTACGAGCAGTACTTC | CASSLTPVGYEQYF
TRBJ2-2 | NA | NA | TRBV29-1 | 13 | TGCAGCGTTGAAGTACGGGCCGCCGGGGAGCTGTTTTTT | CSVEVRAAGELFF
TRBJ2-2 | NA | NA | TRBV6-8 | 15 | TGTGCCAGCAGCGTCGACAGGCGGAACACCGGGGAGCTGTTTTTT | CASSVDRRNTGELFF
TRBJ2-7 | NA | NA | TRBV28 | 12 | TGTGCCAGCTGGGGCAACTCCTACGAGCAGTACTTC | CASWGNSYEQYF